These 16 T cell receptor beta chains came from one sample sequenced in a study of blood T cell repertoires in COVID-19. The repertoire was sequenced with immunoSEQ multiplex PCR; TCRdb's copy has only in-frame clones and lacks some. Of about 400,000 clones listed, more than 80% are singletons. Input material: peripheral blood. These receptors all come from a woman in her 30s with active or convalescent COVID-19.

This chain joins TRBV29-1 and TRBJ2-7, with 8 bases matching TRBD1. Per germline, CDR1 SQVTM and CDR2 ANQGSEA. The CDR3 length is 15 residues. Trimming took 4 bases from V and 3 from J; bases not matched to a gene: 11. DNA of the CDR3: TGCAGCGTTGGGTACGGGACAGGAGAACGCTACGAGCAGTACTTC. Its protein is CSVGYGTGERYEQYF.

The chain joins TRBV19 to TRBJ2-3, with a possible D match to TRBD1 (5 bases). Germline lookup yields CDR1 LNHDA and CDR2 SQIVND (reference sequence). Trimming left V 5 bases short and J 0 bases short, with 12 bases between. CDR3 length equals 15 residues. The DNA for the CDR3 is TGTGCCAGTAGTCCCAGGGTCACTAGCACAGATACGCAGTATTTT. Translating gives CASSPRVTSTDTQYF.

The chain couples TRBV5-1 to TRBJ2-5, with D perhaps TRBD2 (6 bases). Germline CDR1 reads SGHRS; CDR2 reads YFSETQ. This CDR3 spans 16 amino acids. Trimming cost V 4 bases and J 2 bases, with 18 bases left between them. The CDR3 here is CASSLDATRDQETQYF. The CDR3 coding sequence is TGCGCCAGCAGCCTAGATGCGACGCGGGATCAAGAGACCCAGTACTTC.

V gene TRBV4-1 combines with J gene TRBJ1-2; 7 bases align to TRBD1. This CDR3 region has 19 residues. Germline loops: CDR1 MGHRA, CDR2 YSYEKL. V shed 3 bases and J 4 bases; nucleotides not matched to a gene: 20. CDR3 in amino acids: CASSQDSYLTGAEGYGYTF. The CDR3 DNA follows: TGCGCCAGCAGCCAGGACAGTTATTTAACAGGGGCCGAGGGCTATGGCTACACCTTC.

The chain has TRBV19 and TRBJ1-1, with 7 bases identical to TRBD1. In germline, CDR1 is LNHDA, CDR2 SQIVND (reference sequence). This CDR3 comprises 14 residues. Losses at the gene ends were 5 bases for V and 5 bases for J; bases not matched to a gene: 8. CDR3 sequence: CASSGQVLRTEAFF. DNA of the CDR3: TGTGCCAGTAGTGGACAGGTCCTAAGAACTGAAGCTTTCTTT.

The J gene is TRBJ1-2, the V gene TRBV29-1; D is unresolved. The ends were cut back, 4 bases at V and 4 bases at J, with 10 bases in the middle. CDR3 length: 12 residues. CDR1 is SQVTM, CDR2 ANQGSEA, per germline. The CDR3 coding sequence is TGCAGCGTTGTTGCTTTGAGCTATGGCTACACCTTC. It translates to CSVVALSYGYTF.

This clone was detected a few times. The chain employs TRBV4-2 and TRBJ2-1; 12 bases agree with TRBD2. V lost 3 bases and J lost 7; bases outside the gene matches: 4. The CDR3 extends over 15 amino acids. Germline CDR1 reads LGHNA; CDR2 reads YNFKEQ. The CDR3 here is CASSHETSGGNEQFF. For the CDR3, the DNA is TGTGCCAGCAGCCATGAGACTAGCGGGGGAAATGAGCAGTTCTTC.

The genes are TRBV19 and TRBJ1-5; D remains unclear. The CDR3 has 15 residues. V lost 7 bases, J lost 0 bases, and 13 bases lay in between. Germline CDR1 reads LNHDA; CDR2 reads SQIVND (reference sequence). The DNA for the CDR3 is TGTGCCAGTATCGACAACTCTGCTAGCAATCAGCCCCAGCATTTT. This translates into CASIDNSASNQPQHF.

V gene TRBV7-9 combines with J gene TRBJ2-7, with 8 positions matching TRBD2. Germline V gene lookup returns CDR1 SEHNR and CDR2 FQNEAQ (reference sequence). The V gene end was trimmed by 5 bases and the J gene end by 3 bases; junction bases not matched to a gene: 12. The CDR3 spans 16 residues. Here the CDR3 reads CASSAQLAVWGYEQYF. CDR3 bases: TGTGCCAGCAGCGCCCAACTAGCGGTGTGGGGCTACGAGCAGTACTTC.

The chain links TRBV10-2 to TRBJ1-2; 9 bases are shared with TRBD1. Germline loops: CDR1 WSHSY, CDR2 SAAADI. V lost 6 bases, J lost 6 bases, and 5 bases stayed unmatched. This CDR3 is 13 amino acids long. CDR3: CASSPGTGNGYTF. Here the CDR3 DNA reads TGCGCCAGCAGCCCCGGGACAGGGAATGGCTACACCTTC.

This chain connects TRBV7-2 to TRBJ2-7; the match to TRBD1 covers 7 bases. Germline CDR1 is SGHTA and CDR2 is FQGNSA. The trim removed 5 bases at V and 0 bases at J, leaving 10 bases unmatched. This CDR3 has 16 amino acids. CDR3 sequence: CASSPLDRDPSYEQYF. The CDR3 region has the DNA TGTGCCAGCAGCCCCCTCGACAGGGATCCCTCCTACGAGCAGTACTTC.

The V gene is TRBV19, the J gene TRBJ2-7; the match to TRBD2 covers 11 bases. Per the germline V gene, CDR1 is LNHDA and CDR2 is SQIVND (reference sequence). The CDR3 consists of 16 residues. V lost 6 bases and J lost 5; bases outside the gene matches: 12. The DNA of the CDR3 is TGTGCCAGTAGCACATACCATAGCGGGGGGGAACACGAGCAGTACTTC. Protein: CASSTYHSGGEHEQYF.

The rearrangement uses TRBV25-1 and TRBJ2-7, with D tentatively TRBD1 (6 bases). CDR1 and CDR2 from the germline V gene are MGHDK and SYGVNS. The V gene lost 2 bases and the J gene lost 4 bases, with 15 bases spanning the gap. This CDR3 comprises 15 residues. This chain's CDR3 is CASSEGQGTPYEQYF. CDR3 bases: TGTGCCAGCAGTGAAGGCCAGGGGACCCCTTACGAGCAGTACTTC.

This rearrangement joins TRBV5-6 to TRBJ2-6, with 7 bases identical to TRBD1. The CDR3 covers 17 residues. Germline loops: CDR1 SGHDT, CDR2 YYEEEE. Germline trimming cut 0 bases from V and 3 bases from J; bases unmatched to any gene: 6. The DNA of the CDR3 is TGTGCCAGCAGCTTGGGGTCAGGGGGAAGTGGGGCCAACGTCCTGACTTTC. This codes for CASSLGSGGSGANVLTF.

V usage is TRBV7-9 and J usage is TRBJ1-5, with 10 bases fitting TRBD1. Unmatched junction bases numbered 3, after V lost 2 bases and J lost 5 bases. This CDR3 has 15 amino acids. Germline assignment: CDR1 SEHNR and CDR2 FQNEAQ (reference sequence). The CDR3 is CASSLLTGGDQPQHF. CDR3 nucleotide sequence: TGTGCCAGCAGCTTATTGACAGGGGGCGATCAGCCCCAGCATTTT.

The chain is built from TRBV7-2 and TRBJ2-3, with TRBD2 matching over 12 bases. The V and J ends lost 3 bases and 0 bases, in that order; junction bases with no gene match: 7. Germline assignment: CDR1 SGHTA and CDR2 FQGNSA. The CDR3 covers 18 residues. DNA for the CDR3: TGTGCCAGCAGCTTTACTAGCGGGGGGAGTTATAGCACAGATACGCAGTATTTT. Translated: CASSFTSGGSYSTDTQYF.